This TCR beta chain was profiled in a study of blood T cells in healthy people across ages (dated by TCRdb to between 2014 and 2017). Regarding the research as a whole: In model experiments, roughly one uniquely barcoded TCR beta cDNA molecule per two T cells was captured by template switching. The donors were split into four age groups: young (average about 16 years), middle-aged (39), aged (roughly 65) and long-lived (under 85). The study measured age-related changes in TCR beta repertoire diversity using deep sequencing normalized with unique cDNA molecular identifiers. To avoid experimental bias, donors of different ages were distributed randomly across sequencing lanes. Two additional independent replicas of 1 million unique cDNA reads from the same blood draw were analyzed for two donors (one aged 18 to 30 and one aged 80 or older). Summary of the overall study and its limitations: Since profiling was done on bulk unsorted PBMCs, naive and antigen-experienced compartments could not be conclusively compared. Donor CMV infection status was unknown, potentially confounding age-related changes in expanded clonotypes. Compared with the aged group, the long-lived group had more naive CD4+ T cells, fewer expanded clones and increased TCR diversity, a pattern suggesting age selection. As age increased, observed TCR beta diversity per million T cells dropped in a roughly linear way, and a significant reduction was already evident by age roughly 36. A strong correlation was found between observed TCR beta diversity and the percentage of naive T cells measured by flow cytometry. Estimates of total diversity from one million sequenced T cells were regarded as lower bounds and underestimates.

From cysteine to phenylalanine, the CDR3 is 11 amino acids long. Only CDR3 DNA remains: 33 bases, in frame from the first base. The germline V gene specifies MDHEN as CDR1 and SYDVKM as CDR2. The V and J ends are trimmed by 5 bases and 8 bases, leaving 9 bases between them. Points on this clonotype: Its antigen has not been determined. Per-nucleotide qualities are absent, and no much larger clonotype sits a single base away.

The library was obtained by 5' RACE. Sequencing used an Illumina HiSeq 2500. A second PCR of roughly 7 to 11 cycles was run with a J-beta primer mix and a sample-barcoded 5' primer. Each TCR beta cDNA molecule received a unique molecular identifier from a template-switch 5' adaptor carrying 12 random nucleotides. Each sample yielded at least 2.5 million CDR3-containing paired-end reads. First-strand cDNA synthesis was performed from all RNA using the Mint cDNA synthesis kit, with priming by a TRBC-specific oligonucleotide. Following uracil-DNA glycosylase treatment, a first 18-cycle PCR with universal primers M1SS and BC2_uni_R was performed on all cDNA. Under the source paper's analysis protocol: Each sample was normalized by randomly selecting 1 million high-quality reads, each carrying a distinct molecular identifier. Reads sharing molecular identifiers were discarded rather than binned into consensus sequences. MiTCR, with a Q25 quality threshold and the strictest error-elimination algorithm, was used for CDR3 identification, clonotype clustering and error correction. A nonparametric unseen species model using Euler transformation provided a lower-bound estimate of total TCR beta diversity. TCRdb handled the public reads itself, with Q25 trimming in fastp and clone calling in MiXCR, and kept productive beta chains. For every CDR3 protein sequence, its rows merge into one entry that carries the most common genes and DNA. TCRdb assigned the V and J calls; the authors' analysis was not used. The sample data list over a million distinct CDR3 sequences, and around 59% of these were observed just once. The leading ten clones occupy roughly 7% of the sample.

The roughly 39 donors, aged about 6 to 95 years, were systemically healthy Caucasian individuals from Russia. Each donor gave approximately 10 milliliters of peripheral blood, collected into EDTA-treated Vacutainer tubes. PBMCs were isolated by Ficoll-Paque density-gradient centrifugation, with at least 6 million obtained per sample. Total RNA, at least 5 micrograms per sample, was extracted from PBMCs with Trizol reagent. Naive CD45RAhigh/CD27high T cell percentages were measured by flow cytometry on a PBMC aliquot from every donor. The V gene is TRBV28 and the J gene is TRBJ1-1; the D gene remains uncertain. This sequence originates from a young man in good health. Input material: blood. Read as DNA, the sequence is TGTGCCAGCAGTATCGAACAGGAAGCTTTCTTT. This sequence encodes CASSIEQEAFF.